The T cell receptor (beta chain) under discussion was sequenced for a study of regulatory T cells in long-lasting Graves disease. Overall study results and limits: Newly diagnosed disease favored TRBV20-1 and TRBJ2-1 over persistent disease.

Libraries of TCR beta came from iRepertoire HTBI primers plus Arm-PCR of CDR3 regions. MiXCR, run by TCRdb on the multiplex PCR reads, gives a single entry per CDR3 protein. The sample lists roughly 440,000 distinct CDR3 sequences; approximately 16% were seen once. Time point denoted: newly diagnosed GD, antithyroid drugs for less than 3 months. PBMCs were the source of the RNA used for TCR sequencing. This clonotype was detected a few times. Its antigen is unidentified. The CDR3 has 15 residues. Germline V gives CDR1 SGHAT, CDR2 FQNNGV. V was clipped by 1 base and J by 4 bases, with 11 bases between them. The data also belong to a second study, concerning T cells in Graves' hyperthyroidism and ophthalmopathy. According to that study: HTBI primers drove first-round RT-PCR of the TCR CDR3.

V is TRBV11-2 and J is TRBJ2-1, with D hard to call. The source was peripheral blood mononuclear cells (PBMCs), collected at new diagnosis, from a patient treated with antithyroid drugs. The TCR sequence derives from a woman in her late teens or twenties with Graves disease. The CDR3 protein is CASSLVGSLYNEQFF. DNA for the CDR3: TGTGCCAGCAGCTTAGTAGGTAGCCTATACAATGAGCAGTTCTTC. Based on the CDR3 plus reference TRBV11-2 and TRBJ2-1, the full variable domain is EAGVAQSPRYKIIEKRQSVAFWCNPISGHATLYWYQQILGQGPKLLIQFQNNGVVDDSQLPKDRFSAERLKGVDSTLKIQPAKLEDSAVYLCASSLVGSLYNEQFFGPGTRLTVL.